This T cell receptor beta chain stems from a study of CD8 T cells in ankylosing spondylitis. Findings and limits, study-wide: Made up of several highly homologous variants, a TCR beta motif appeared characteristic of ankylosing spondylitis blood. Researchers report that disease-linked clones proved CD8+ and relatively rare in peripheral blood.

Germline V gene sequence: CDR1 MDHEN, CDR2 SYDVKM. The CDR3 totals 14 residues. The V end was cut by 7 bases, the J end by 3 bases, with 10 bases between. Comment on this clonotype: No antigen is known for it.

Scientists made TCR beta libraries using quantitative 5'-RACE with molecular barcodes. TCRdb called the 5' RACE reads again in MiXCR, with one record for every CDR3 protein. The data hold some 130,000 distinct CDR3 sequences, with roughly 7.7% observed a single time. The chain carries TRBV28 and TRBJ1-6, with D perhaps matching TRBD1 (6 bases). This receptor was taken from a male donor with ankylosing spondylitis. Sequencing used synovial fluid, either unsorted or a sorted T cell fraction (not recorded which). CDR3 amino acids: CASTQGLYNSPLHF. CDR3 nucleotide sequence: TGTGCCAGCACACAGGGCCTCTATAATTCACCCCTCCACTTT.